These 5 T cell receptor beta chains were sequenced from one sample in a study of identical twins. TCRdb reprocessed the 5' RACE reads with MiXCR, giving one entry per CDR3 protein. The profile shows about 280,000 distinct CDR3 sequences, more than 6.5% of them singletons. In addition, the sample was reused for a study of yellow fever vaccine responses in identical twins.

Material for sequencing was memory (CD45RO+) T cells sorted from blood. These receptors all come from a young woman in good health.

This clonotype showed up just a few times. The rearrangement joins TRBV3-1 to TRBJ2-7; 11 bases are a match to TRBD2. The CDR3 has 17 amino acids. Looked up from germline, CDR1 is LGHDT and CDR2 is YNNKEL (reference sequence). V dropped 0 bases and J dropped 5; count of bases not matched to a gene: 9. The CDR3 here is CASSQDPATSGGNEQYF. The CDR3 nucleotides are TGTGCCAGCAGCCAAGATCCGGCCACTAGCGGGGGAAACGAGCAGTACTTC.

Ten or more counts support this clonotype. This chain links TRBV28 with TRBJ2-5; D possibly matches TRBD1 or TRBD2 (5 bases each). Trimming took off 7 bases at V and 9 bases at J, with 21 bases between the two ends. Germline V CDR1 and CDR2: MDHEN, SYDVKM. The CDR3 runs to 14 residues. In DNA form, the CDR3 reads TGTGCCAGCACCGCTTCGACAGCCCAGAGGGCCCAGTACTTC. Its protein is CASTASTAQRAQYF.

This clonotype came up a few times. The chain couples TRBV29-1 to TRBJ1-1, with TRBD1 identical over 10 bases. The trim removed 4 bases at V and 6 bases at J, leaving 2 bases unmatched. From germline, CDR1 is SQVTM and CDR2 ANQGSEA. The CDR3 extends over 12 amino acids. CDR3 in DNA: TGCAGCGTTGGGGACAGGGGAGCTGAAGCTTTCTTT. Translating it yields CSVGDRGAEAFF.

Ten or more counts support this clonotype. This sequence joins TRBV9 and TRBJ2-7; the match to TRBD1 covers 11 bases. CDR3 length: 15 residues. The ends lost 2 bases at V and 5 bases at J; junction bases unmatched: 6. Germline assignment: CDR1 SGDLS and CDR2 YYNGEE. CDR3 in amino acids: CASSVFPGQGDEQYF. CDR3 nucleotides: TGTGCCAGCAGCGTGTTTCCGGGACAGGGGGACGAGCAGTACTTC.

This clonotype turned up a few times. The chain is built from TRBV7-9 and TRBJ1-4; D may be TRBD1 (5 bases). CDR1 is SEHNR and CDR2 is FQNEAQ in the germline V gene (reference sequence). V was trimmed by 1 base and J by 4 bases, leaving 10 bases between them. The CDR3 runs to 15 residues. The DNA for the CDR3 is TGTGCCAGCAGCTTAGGGGGCAGCCTTAATGAAAAACTGTTTTTT. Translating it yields CASSLGGSLNEKLFF.